The 25 T cell receptor beta chains reported below all come from one sample, sequenced in a study of blood T cell repertoires in COVID-19. Only in-frame clones appear in the TCRdb table, and some are missing; sequencing was by immunoSEQ multiplex PCR. The sample records 250,000 or so clones, approximately 89% being singletons. The source material was PBMCs or T cells enriched from blood (not recorded which). These receptors were taken from a woman younger than 30 who had recovered from COVID-19.

V and J are TRBV30 and TRBJ1-2, with D perhaps matching TRBD1 (6 bases). This CDR3 spans 14 amino acids. Per germline, CDR1 GTSNPN and CDR2 SVGIG (reference sequence). Trimming took 0 bases from V and 3 from J, leaving 11 bases between them. The DNA for the CDR3 is TGTGCCTGGAGTGTACTCAGGACAGACTATGGCTACACCTTC. Translating gives CAWSVLRTDYGYTF. Complete variable domain (other parts from reference TRBV30 and TRBJ1-2): SQTIHQWPATLVQPVGSPLSLECTVEGTSNPNLYWYRQAAGRGLQLLFYSVGIGQISSEVPQNLSASRPQDRQFILSSKKLLLSDSGFYLCAWSVLRTDYGYTFGSGTRLTVV.

The table lists this clone with a count of one. The rearrangement links TRBV5-1 to TRBJ2-1, with 11 bases aligning to TRBD1. With 4 bases clipped from V and 8 bases from J, the junction kept 20 bases outside the gene matches. CDR1 SGHRS and CDR2 YFSETQ come from the germline V gene. This CDR3 has 19 amino acids. The CDR3, as DNA: TGCGCCAGCAGCGCCCCCGGGACAGGGGGGAACACAGAGGGGGATGAGCAGTTCTTC. Amino acids: CASSAPGTGGNTEGDEQFF.

The rearrangement joins TRBV5-6 to TRBJ2-4; TRBD1 matches 9 bases. The trim removed 4 bases at V and 8 bases at J, leaving 7 bases unmatched. CDR1 and CDR2 (germline): SGHDT, YYEEEE. The CDR3 sequence is 14 residues long. The CDR3 loop reads CASSPGTGPDIQYF. The CDR3 coding sequence is TGTGCCAGCAGCCCAGGGACAGGGCCCGACATTCAGTACTTC.

This chain uses TRBV6-5 with TRBJ1-6; weak D call: TRBD1 (6 bases). The germline V gene encodes CDR1 MNHEY and CDR2 SVGAGI. Trimming pared 4 bases from V and 11 bases from J, leaving 12 bases between. There are 13 residues in the CDR3. The CDR3 DNA reads TGTGCCAGCAGTTCAGGGGTTGGGGCACCCCTCCACTTT. This encodes CASSSGVGAPLHF.

V and J are TRBV5-1 and TRBJ2-1; TRBD2 matches at 12 bases. The trim removed 5 bases at V and 5 bases at J, leaving 8 bases unmatched. The CDR3 runs 16 residues. The germline CDR1 and CDR2 sequences are SGHRS and YFSETQ. Here the CDR3 reads CASRTTGTSGHNEQFF. The CDR3 region has the DNA TGCGCCAGCAGAACAACCGGGACTAGCGGGCACAATGAGCAGTTCTTC.

This chain uses TRBV5-4 with TRBJ1-3, with no clear D. In germline, CDR1 is SGHNT, CDR2 YYREEE (reference sequence). This CDR3 region has 15 residues. The V end was cut by 0 bases, the J end by 0 bases, with 7 bases between. CDR3 coding DNA: TGTGCCAGCAGCTTGGACTTCCACTCTGGAAACACCATATATTTT. Its translation: CASSLDFHSGNTIYF.

V usage is TRBV10-1 and J usage is TRBJ2-7; D unresolved. This CDR3 has 15 residues. V lost 0 bases and J 4 bases, leaving 13 bases between the germline ends. Germline-derived CDR1 and CDR2 are WNHNN and SYGVQD (reference sequence). As DNA, the CDR3 is TGCGCCAGCAGTGAGTCGATTGCAGGATATTACGAGCAGTACTTC. Translation gives CASSESIAGYYEQYF.

The chain is built from TRBV30 and TRBJ1-1, with D unclear. Per the germline V gene, CDR1 is GTSNPN and CDR2 is SVGIG (reference sequence). The CDR3 covers 13 residues. Trimming cost V 3 bases and J 1 base, with 9 bases left between them. CDR3 bases: TGTGCCTGGAGGTACGAACAGAACACTGAAGCTTTCTTT. Translation: CAWRYEQNTEAFF.

The gene calls are TRBV19 and TRBJ2-7; a weak D match, TRBD2 (5 bases). The CDR3 spans 13 residues. V lost 9 bases and J 4 bases, leaving 16 bases between the germline ends. The germline CDR1 and CDR2 sequences are LNHDA and SQIVND (reference sequence). In nucleotides, the CDR3 is TGTGCCAGCGGACTGAGACTGCAATACGAGCAGTACTTC. The encoded protein is CASGLRLQYEQYF.

As for this clone: The junction departs from germline at one end; a sequencing error may be responsible. This chain connects TRBV2 to TRBJ2-1; 7 nucleotides line up with TRBD2. Germline V lookup: CDR1 SNHLY, CDR2 FYNNEI. This CDR3 spans 16 amino acids. The CDR3 spells CASSEVGGGSYNEQFF. In nucleotides, the CDR3 is TGTGCCAGCAGCGAAGTGGGGGGGGGCTCCTACAATGAGCAGTTCTTC.

The chain carries TRBV5-4 and TRBJ1-1; perhaps TRBD1 as D (5 bases). Germline V lookup: CDR1 SGHNT, CDR2 YYREEE (reference sequence). CDR3 length: 15 amino acids. V lost 0 bases and J lost 0, with 9 bases in between. The CDR3 sequence is CASSLERGMNTEAFF. As DNA, the CDR3 is TGTGCCAGCAGCTTGGAAAGGGGTATGAACACTGAAGCTTTCTTT.

The genes are TRBV7-9 and TRBJ2-3, with 9 positions matching TRBD2. In germline, CDR1 is SEHNR, CDR2 FQNEAQ (reference sequence). There are 14 residues in the CDR3. After removal of 3 bases from V and 4 bases from J, the junction contained 2 bases not matched to a gene. The CDR3 protein is CASSFSGSADTQYF. CDR3 coding DNA: TGTGCCAGCAGCTTTAGCGGGAGCGCAGATACGCAGTATTTT.

This clone appeared once. The V and J genes are TRBV19 and TRBJ2-5; 8 bases are shared with TRBD2. The CDR3 is made up of 14 amino acids. The V gene's germline CDR1 is LNHDA and CDR2 SQIVND (reference sequence). The ends lost 4 bases at V and 1 base at J; junction bases unmatched: 2. CDR3: CASSTGTSQETQYF. The DNA for the CDR3 is TGTGCCAGTAGTACCGGGACTAGCCAAGAGACCCAGTACTTC.

For the CDR3, the DNA is TGCAGCGTTGCTCGGGATATTAATCAGCCCCAGCATTTT. This codes for CSVARDINQPQHF. This chain connects TRBV29-1 to TRBJ1-5; unclear D gene. V was cut by 4 bases and J by 4 bases, with 11 bases left in between. Germline V lookup: CDR1 SQVTM, CDR2 ANQGSEA. This CDR3 spans 13 amino acids.

The chain couples TRBV5-6 to TRBJ2-1; 7 bases are a match to TRBD1. The ends lost 3 bases at V and 8 bases at J; junction bases unmatched: 11. The CDR3 has 15 amino acids. In germline, CDR1 is SGHDT, CDR2 YYEEEE. The CDR3 protein is CASSWGTVPGDEQFF. The CDR3 nucleotides are TGTGCCAGCAGCTGGGGGACAGTCCCCGGGGATGAGCAGTTCTTC.

The rearrangement uses TRBV6-2 or TRBV6-3 and TRBJ1-2, with 9 bases lining up with TRBD1. Germline V gene lookup returns CDR1 MNHEY and CDR2 SVGEGT. Losses at the gene ends were 2 bases for V and 5 bases for J; bases not matched to a gene: 3. CDR3 length equals 14 residues. The CDR3 bases are TGTGCCAGCAGTTACGGACAGGGGCGATATGGCTACACCTTC. It specifies CASSYGQGRYGYTF.

This sequence joins TRBV15 and TRBJ1-2; 9 bases agree with TRBD1. This CDR3 has 15 amino acids. Germline CDR1 reads LNHNV; CDR2 reads YYDKDF (reference sequence). With 2 bases clipped from V and 4 bases from J, the junction kept 5 bases outside the gene matches. The CDR3 loop reads CATSRPSTGGYGYTF. CDR3 bases: TGTGCCACCAGCAGACCATCGACAGGGGGCTATGGCTACACCTTC.

The rearrangement links TRBV6-2 or TRBV6-3 to TRBJ2-1; weak D call: TRBD1 (6 bases). The germline V and J ends were trimmed by 5 bases and 8 bases, with 16 bases remaining between them. The germline V gene has CDR1 MNHEY and CDR2 SVGEGT. The CDR3 has 14 residues. CDR3 region: CASSHRARGHEQFF. In nucleotides, the CDR3 is TGTGCCAGCAGTCACAGGGCGAGGGGCCATGAGCAGTTCTTC.

This clone showed up just a few times. V is TRBV11-2 and J is TRBJ2-1; no reliable D call. Trimming took off 5 bases at V and 7 bases at J, with 9 bases between the two ends. CDR1 and CDR2 from the germline V gene are SGHAT and FQNNGV. The CDR3 spans 12 residues. CDR3: CASSPARNEQFF. The CDR3 DNA is TGTGCCAGCAGCCCCGCTAGGAATGAGCAGTTCTTC. Full variable domain (outside the CDR3, taken from reference TRBV11-2 and TRBJ2-1): EAGVAQSPRYKIIEKRQSVAFWCNPISGHATLYWYQQILGQGPKLLIQFQNNGVVDDSQLPKDRFSAERLKGVDSTLKIQPAKLEDSAVYLCASSPARNEQFFGPGTRLTVL.

The chain carries TRBV11-3 and TRBJ1-2; no definite D call. CDR1 SGHNT and CDR2 YENEEA come from the germline V gene. This CDR3 is built from 13 residues. Trimming pared 5 bases from V and 6 bases from J, leaving 13 bases between. The CDR3 loop is CASSLHRGNGYTF. The DNA for the CDR3 is TGTGCCAGCAGCCTCCACCGAGGGAATGGCTACACCTTC. Complete variable domain (other parts from reference TRBV11-3 and TRBJ1-2): EAGVVQSPRYKIIEKKQPVAFWCNPISGHNTLYWYLQNLGQGPELLIRYENEEAVDDSQLPKDRFSAERLKGVDSTLKIQPAELGDSAVYLCASSLHRGNGYTFGSGTRLTVV.

The genes are TRBV7-2 and TRBJ2-2, with TRBD2 matching over 7 bases. The CDR3 extends over 14 amino acids. J was trimmed by 5 bases and V by 4 bases; bases with no gene match: 4. In germline, CDR1 is SGHTA, CDR2 FQGNSA. CDR3 bases: TGTGCCAGCAGCTCCCGGGGGGTTACCGGGGAGCTGTTTTTT. Residues: CASSSRGVTGELFF.

The chain recombines TRBV7-9 with TRBJ1-2; TRBD1 might be the D (6 bases). Deletions cut 3 bases from V and 1 base from J, with 18 bases between. Germline loops: CDR1 SEHNR, CDR2 FQNEAQ (reference sequence). This CDR3 has 17 amino acids. This CDR3 reads CASSFRNRAELNYGYTF. The CDR3 coding sequence is TGTGCCAGCAGCTTTAGGAACAGGGCGGAACTTAACTATGGCTACACCTTC.

The rearrangement joins TRBV9 to TRBJ2-5; D is possibly TRBD1 (8 bases). Germline loops: CDR1 SGDLS, CDR2 YYNGEE. There are 14 residues in the CDR3. Between the trimmed V and J ends, which lost 7 bases and 2 bases, there was a span of 15 bases. The CDR3 here is CASATGGDQETQYF. The DNA of the CDR3 is TGTGCCAGCGCAACAGGGGGGGATCAAGAGACCCAGTACTTC. The full variable domain, its missing parts supplied by reference TRBV9 and TRBJ2-5, is DSGVTQTPKHLITATGQRVTLRCSPRSGDLSVYWYQQSLDQGLQFLIQYYNGEERAKGNILERFSAQQFPDLHSELNLSSLELGDSALYFCASATGGDQETQYFGPGTRLLVL.

This clone was found a few times. V is TRBV5-6 and J is TRBJ2-5; D is possibly TRBD2 (6 bases). With 4 bases removed from V and 7 bases from J, the gap between germline ends came to 17 bases. Per germline, CDR1 SGHDT and CDR2 YYEEEE. This CDR3 is built from 14 residues. CDR3 protein: CASSGGLEFGTQYF. In DNA form, the CDR3 reads TGTGCCAGCAGCGGGGGACTGGAATTTGGGACCCAGTACTTC.

This chain uses TRBV3-1 (or the pseudogene TRBV3-2) with TRBJ2-1; 8 bases map to TRBD2. CDR1 and CDR2 (germline): LGHDT, YNNKEL (reference sequence). CDR3 length: 14 residues. J was trimmed by 9 bases and V by 2 bases; bases with no gene match: 6. CDR3 amino acids: CASSQSGSIVEQFF. The CDR3, as DNA: TGTGCCAGCAGCCAAAGCGGGAGCATAGTTGAGCAGTTCTTC.